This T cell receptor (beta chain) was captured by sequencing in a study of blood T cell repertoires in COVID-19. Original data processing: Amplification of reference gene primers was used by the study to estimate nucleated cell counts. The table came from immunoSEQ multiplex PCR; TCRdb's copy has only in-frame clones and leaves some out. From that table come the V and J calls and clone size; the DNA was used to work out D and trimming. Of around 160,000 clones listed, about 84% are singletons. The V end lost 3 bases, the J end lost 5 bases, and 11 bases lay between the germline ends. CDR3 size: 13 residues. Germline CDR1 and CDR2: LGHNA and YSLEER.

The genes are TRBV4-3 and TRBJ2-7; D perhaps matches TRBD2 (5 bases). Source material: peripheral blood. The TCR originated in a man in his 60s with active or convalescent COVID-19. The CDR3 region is CASSQGTRNEQYF. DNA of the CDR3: TGCGCCAGCAGCCAGGGTACTAGAAACGAGCAGTACTTC.